A single T cell receptor beta chain is shown here with its context. Its specificity is not known. The data were obtained in a study of beta chain features in type 1 diabetes. Study background: Across every sample, almost 110,000,000 sorted cells were examined in total. Study results and limitations: Possibly, sequencing cDNA over-represented cells that had high TCR expression levels.

Germline assignment: CDR1 SGHDN and CDR2 FVKESK. CDR3 length: 16 amino acids. V was shortened by 0 bases and J by 1 base, with 12 bases between the two germline ends. Every bit of the isolated RNA underwent reverse transcription, so sequencing read expressed TCRB transcripts. Some clones are missing from TCRdb's copy, which holds only in-frame ones; the method was immunoSEQ multiplex PCR. This sample has fewer than 250,000 clones, with about 14% found just once. This TCR derives from a woman aged 40 to 50 in good health. The rearrangement joins TRBV14 to TRBJ1-2, with no clear D. Sequenced material: naive CD4+ T cells from blood. Written as DNA, the CDR3 is TGTGCCAGCAGCCAAGATCTCCCGATACTTAACTATGGCTACACCTTC. Protein product: CASSQDLPILNYGYTF.